This record concerns one T cell receptor (beta chain) sequence. Germline V gene lookup returns CDR1 LGHNA and CDR2 YSLEER. The CDR3 loop spans 15 amino acids. V dropped 4 bases and J dropped 5; count of bases not matched to a gene: 5. This record belongs to a study of control samples from healthy donors and cancer patients. Only in-frame clones appear in the TCRdb table, and some are missing; sequencing was by immunoSEQ multiplex PCR. The table shows roughly 400,000 clones, with over 75% occurring only once. This chain connects TRBV4-3 to TRBJ2-2; 9 nucleotides align to TRBD2. The TCR sequence derives from a middle-aged man with head and neck cancer. Sequencing was performed on PBMCs. The CDR3 nucleotides read TGCGCCAGCAGCCCGACTAGCGGAGTTACCGGGGAGCTGTTTTTT. Amino acids: CASSPTSGVTGELFF.